Included here is one T cell receptor (beta chain) sequence, with context. This clonotype came up a few times. What antigen it recognizes has not been identified. The record has no base qualities; no much larger clone is one base away. The intended sense of this specimen's time point label: patch test 1, 2 weeks after DPC sensitization. This specimen's treatment or condition label, per the study, means: therapeutic diphenylcyclopropenone sensitization with weekly scalp DPC. At every patch-test visit, the blood draw took place before the patch test was put on. Patients were considered eligible if aged 18 to 70, diagnosed with alopecia and deemed suitable for DPC therapy, and patients were excluded if pregnant. Total RNA was extracted from unfractionated whole blood that had been collected in Tempus Blood RNA tubes. Library preparation was by RACE. TCRdb lists the instrument as NextSeq 500. During library preparation, unique molecular identifiers were attached to individual cDNA molecules so that TCRs could be counted quantitatively and reproducibly. Both TCR alpha and TCR beta chains were sequenced from each blood RNA sample. As for the original processing: The median number of TCRs per sample was over 95,000, ranging from roughly 20,000 to 700,000. V, J and CDR3 annotation of the TCR reads was performed with the Decombinator software suite. To make PS versus PT1 abundance plots, every sample was subsampled to the same number of TCRs (28,000). TCRs were defined as expanded if absent before sensitization and observed at least eight times at the 2-week time point. The raw public reads went through TCRdb reprocessing: fastp at Q25, MiXCR clone calling, in-frame beta chains kept. Each record represents a unique CDR3 protein, reported with the most common genes and DNA among its rows. These V and J calls originate from TCRdb's pipeline instead of the authors' own analysis. Here the sample has 95,000 to 150,000 distinct CDR3 sequences; roughly 13% occur a single time. Roughly 0.92% of the sample is held by the ten biggest clonotypes.

The entry originates in a study of human T cells and chemical hapten exposure (TCRdb year 2021). For context, the study as a whole: For sensitization, 2% DPC in acetone was applied to a roughly 2 cm by roughly 2 cm area of upper inner arm skin. Weekly therapeutic DPC doses were additionally applied to the scalp of patients throughout the approximately 24-week study period. Patch tests used Finn chambers with 0.01% DPC on the upper back, scored after 6 days by International Contact Dermatitis Research Group standards. The mostly female patient cohort included alopecia areata with under or over 50% scalp involvement, alopecia totalis and alopecia universalis. Libraries were combined into a pool for sequencing, and differences in TCR yield between samples came mainly from small differences in library volumes within the pool. In alopecia patients, the study followed how the peripheral blood TCR repertoire changed in vivo over primary and secondary sensitization to diphenylcyclopropenone (DPC), a hapten. Patient blood was sampled pre-sensitization (week 0) and at 2, 6 and about 24 weeks after DPC sensitization. Roughly 30 alopecia patients gave blood for TCR sequencing at one to four time points (pre-sensitization, 2, 6 and 24 weeks). What the study reported, not specific to this receptor: Expanded TCRs formed significantly more large CDR3 similarity clusters than pre-sensitization or healthy control sets, consistent with antigen-driven responses. Because all patients had alopecia, a presumed autoimmune disease, the immune response of the patients might differ from that of healthy individuals. Patch test score was positively correlated with the number of PT1 expanded TCRs, with significance at thresholds 8, 16 and 32 but not at 4. After repeated subsampling, changes were observed in the strength of the expansion versus patch-test correlation and in the threshold at which the correlation became significant. DPC sensitization did not change how many TCRs were above 1 in 1000 frequency, and no evidence was found of alterations in global repertoire structure.

The source was whole blood, collected in connection with sensitization to the hapten diphenylcyclopropenone (DPC). The sequence was obtained from a man aged 18 to 29 with alopecia areata. Some clones in this sample may be carry-over from other donors' samples.

DNA sequence: TGCAGCGTAGCGCCGGGACAGGGCTCCGAAGCTTTCTTT. Translated, this is CSVAPGQGSEAFF. The chain is encoded by TRBV29-1 joined to TRBJ1-1; TRBD1 matches 9 bases in the middle. Reading the germline V gene gives CDR1 SQVTM and CDR2 ANQGSEA. Spanning cysteine to phenylalanine, the CDR3 consists of 13 amino acids. Only the CDR3 DNA stays, 39 bases, in frame from base 1. After removal of 6 bases from V and 8 bases from J, the junction retains 10 bases not matched to a gene.